This T cell receptor (beta chain) was sequenced in a study of cytomegalovirus exposure and HLA in healthy donors. The PCR used 60 Vbeta and 13 Jbeta primers. Data came from immunoSEQ multiplex PCR; TCRdb stores just in-frame clones and leaves some out. This table lists about 140,000 clones. The CDR3 loop spans 16 amino acids. Unmatched junction bases numbered 4, after V lost 3 bases and J lost 1 base. Germline V lookup: CDR1 SNHLY, CDR2 FYNNEI. Study findings and constraints: Analyses of presence/absence relied on an assumption of roughly uniform sequencing depth across donors. A missense variant in DCLRE1C was later tied to TCR beta V- and J-gene trimming. The investigators catalogued 164 TCR beta chains as cytomegalovirus-associated.

A remark on this clone: As yet, its antigen is unknown.

V and J are TRBV2 and TRBJ2-3, with 10 bases that match TRBD2. Sequencing was carried out using PBMCs. The clonotype originates from a woman between 18 and 30 years old in good health and CMV-seronegative. The CDR3 here is CASSDRSGRGTDTQYF. The DNA of the CDR3 is TGTGCCAGCAGTGACCGGAGCGGGAGGGGCACAGATACGCAGTATTTT.